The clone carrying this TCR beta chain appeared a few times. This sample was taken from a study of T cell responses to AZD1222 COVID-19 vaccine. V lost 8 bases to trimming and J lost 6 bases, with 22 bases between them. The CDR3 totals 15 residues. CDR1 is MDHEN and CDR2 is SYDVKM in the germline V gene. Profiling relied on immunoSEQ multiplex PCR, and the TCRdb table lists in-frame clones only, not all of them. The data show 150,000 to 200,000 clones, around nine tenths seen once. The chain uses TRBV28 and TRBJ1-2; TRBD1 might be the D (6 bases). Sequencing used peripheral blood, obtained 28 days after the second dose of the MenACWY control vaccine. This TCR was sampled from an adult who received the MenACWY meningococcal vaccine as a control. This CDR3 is CASGLPRGAAHGYTF. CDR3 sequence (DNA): TGTGCCAGCGGCCTCCCACGGGGGGCAGCCCATGGCTACACCTTC.